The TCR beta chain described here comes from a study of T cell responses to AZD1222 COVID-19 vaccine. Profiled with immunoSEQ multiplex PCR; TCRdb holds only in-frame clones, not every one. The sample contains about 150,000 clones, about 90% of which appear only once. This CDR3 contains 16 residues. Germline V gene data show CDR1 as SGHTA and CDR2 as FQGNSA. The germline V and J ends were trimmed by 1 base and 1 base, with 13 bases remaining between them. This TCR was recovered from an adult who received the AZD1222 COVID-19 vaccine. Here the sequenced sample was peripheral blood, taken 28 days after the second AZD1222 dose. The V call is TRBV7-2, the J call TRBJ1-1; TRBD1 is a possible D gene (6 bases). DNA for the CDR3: TGTGCCAGCAGCTTAGGAGGGGGGCGAGCGAACACTGAAGCTTTCTTT. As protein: CASSLGGGRANTEAFF.